These 15 T cell receptor beta chains were sequenced from one sample in a study of tumor and adjacent non-tumor tissue in lung cancer. No cell sorting was done before RNA was extracted from the tissue. The library came from three nested PCR rounds adapted from ARM-PCR protocols. TCRdb used MiXCR to reprocess the multiplex PCR reads, holding one entry per CDR3 protein. The sample shows 220,000 or so distinct CDR3 sequences, 71% of them seen only once. The sample taken for sequencing was lung tumor tissue. The source of these receptors is a man in his sixties with non-small cell lung cancer.

There are a few counts of this clonotype. The V and J genes are TRBV12-3 or TRBV12-4 and TRBJ2-7; D perhaps matches TRBD1 (5 bases). The CDR3 sequence is 12 residues long. V was cut by 7 bases and J by 4 bases, with 11 bases left in between. The CDR3: CASNPDRYEQYF. CDR3 in DNA: TGTGCCAGCAATCCTGACAGATACGAGCAGTACTTC.

In regard to this clonotype: The junction does not match germline at one end; this may be a read error. This sequence joins TRBV12-3 or TRBV12-4 and TRBJ1-5, with D possibly being TRBD1 (5 bases). The CDR3 extends over 17 amino acids. The CDR3 nucleotides are TGTGTCAGCAGTTTATGCACCGGGGGGGAGGTCCGTCAGCACCAGCATTTT. Encoded protein: CVSSLCTGGEVRQHQHF.

With regard to this clonotype: This sequence may be a read error, since a much larger clone differs from it by one base. The gene calls are TRBV29-1 and TRBJ2-7, with 12 nucleotides matching TRBD2. Losses at the gene ends were 7 bases for V and 7 bases for J; bases not matched to a gene: 14. This CDR3 region has 15 residues. Germline CDR1 and CDR2: SQVTM and ANQGSEA. CDR3 in DNA: TGCAGCGGCGTGACTAGCGGGAGCTTGAGGGGGGAGCAGTACTTC. It codes for CSGVTSGSLRGEQYF.

This clonotype was counted between two and nine times. The V gene is TRBV11-1, the J gene TRBJ1-1; D gene unclear. The CDR3 length is 17 residues. The V and J ends lost 9 bases and 1 base respectively, with 24 bases between them. Per the germline V gene, CDR1 is SGHAT and CDR2 is FQDESV (reference sequence). Here the CDR3 DNA reads TGTGCCAGGAGTTTAGCAGTCGGGGTTGGAACGAACACTGAAGCTTTCTTT. Its translation: CARSLAVGVGTNTEAFF. Full variable domain (remainder filled in from reference TRBV11-1 and TRBJ1-1): EAEVAQSPRYKITEKSQAVAFWCDPISGHATLYWYRQILGQGPELLVQFQDESVVDDSQLPKDRFSAERLKGVDSTLKIQPAELGDSAMYLCARSLAVGVGTNTEAFFGQGTRLTVV.

On this clonotype: The conserved phenylalanine or tryptophan normally closing the CDR3 is absent here, so this likely arose from a read error. The rearrangement joins TRBV20-1 to TRBJ1-5; no clear D gene. Germline-derived CDR1 and CDR2 are DFQATT and SNEGSKA (reference sequence). V was clipped by 7 bases and J by 3 bases, with 16 bases between them. This CDR3 is 14 amino acids long. The CDR3 DNA follows: TGCAGTGTCCTCGCGGGTCGGGTCAATCAGCCCCAGCATCTT. It codes for CSVLAGRVNQPQHL.

In the case of this clonotype: Likely a read error: the CDR3 ends without its conserved phenylalanine or tryptophan. The chain links TRBV4-1 to TRBJ2-1, with 9 bases identical to TRBD1. This CDR3 region has 17 residues. Germline values: CDR1 MGHRA, CDR2 YSYEKL. As DNA, the CDR3 is TGCACCAGCAGCCAAGGCTCCGGGACAGGGACATACAATGAGCAGTTCATC. This gives the protein CTSSQGSGTGTYNEQFI.

On this clonotype: Because it lacks the conserved phenylalanine or tryptophan at the end, this CDR3 is likely a read error. The genes are TRBV7-2 and TRBJ2-5; 7 bases map to TRBD1. V trimming: 2 bases; J trimming: 2 bases; junction bases outside the gene matches: 5. The CDR3 consists of 15 residues. Germline V CDR1 and CDR2: SGHTA, FQGNSA. The CDR3 DNA sequence: TGTGCCAGCAGCTTAAGACTGGGACAGCAAGAGACCCAGTACTTA. Translation: CASSLRLGQQETQYL.

The chain joins TRBV30 to TRBJ1-1, with 11 positions matching TRBD1. The J segment lost 11 bases and the V segment lost 8 bases, leaving 10 bases of the junction unmatched. The CDR3 totals 12 residues. Germline CDR1 is GTSNPN and CDR2 is SVGIG (reference sequence). The CDR3 loop reads CAGTGGYSKAFF. In DNA, the CDR3 is TGTGCCGGGACAGGGGGGTATTCTAAGGCTTTCTTT.

This clonotype was counted between two and nine times. The CDR3 loop is CASMDRGRNEKLFF. As DNA, the CDR3 is TGTGCCAGTATGGACCGGGGCCGTAATGAAAAACTGTTTTTT. This chain uses TRBV19 with TRBJ1-4; perhaps TRBD1 as D (5 bases). Per germline, CDR1 LNHDA and CDR2 SQIVND (reference sequence). Trimming left V 7 bases short and J 4 bases short, with 13 bases between. The CDR3 spans 14 residues.

As for this clonotype: A much more abundant neighbour one base away suggests this may be a read error. The final CDR3 position lacks the conserved phenylalanine or tryptophan, pointing to a likely read error. The V gene is TRBV5-1, the J gene TRBJ1-1, with D maybe TRBD1 (5 bases). Deletions cut 4 bases from V and 2 bases from J, with 12 bases between. Germline CDR1 SGHRS, CDR2 YFSETQ. The CDR3 has 14 residues. CDR3 loop: CASSPPQGNTEAFS. The CDR3 DNA reads as TGCGCCAGCAGCCCCCCCCAGGGCAACACTGAAGCTTTCTCT.

Written as DNA, the CDR3 is TGTGCCAGCAGCCTCAGACTAGACACAGATACGCAGTATTTT. Encoded protein: CASSLRLDTDTQYF. V is TRBV13 and J is TRBJ2-3; weak D call: TRBD2 (6 bases). Trimming removed 5 bases at V and 2 bases at J, with 11 bases between. Germline lookup yields CDR1 PRHDT and CDR2 FYEKMQ (reference sequence). The CDR3 is made up of 14 amino acids.

As to this clonotype: The CDR3 carries no conserved terminal phenylalanine or tryptophan, so it likely arises from a read error. V gene TRBV6-6 combines with J gene TRBJ2-3; D may be TRBD2 (5 bases). The CDR3 is 13 residues long. V shed 2 bases and J shed 3 bases, with 6 bases lying between them. The germline V gene encodes CDR1 MNHNY and CDR2 SVGAGI (reference sequence). The CDR3 DNA sequence: TGTGCCAGCAGTTACCGGGAAACAGATACGCAGTATTAT. This translates into CASSYRETDTQYY.

As for this clonotype: One end of the junction does not line up with germline, which may come from a read error. V and J are TRBV20-1 and TRBJ1-2; no definite D call. CDR3 length: 13 amino acids. Germline V CDR1 and CDR2: DFQATT, SNEGSKA (reference sequence). The chain's CDR3 is CSARRAANFGYTF. The CDR3 DNA reads as TGTAGTGCTAGAAGGGCTGCTAACTTTGGCTACACCTTC.

This clonotype showed up just a few times. The rearrangement uses TRBV10-2 and TRBJ2-4; no firm D call. Trimming took off 6 bases at V and 0 bases at J, with 6 bases between the two ends. The germline CDR1 and CDR2 sequences are WSHSY and SAAADI. The CDR3 spans 13 residues. The CDR3 bases are TGCGCCAGCAGGGACGGAGCCAAAAACATTCAGTACTTC. Translation: CASRDGAKNIQYF.

Turning to this clonotype: Mismatch with germline at one junction end may stem from a read error. This chain links TRBV20-1 with TRBJ2-7, with 11 nucleotides matching TRBD2. In germline, CDR1 is DFQATT, CDR2 SNEGSKA (reference sequence). The CDR3 consists of 16 residues. CDR3 sequence reads: CSAPALTSGRKYEHYF. In nucleotides, the CDR3 is TGCAGTGCTCCAGCCCTTACTAGCGGGAGAAAGTACGAGCATTATTTC.